The entry below describes one T cell receptor (beta chain). Data came from immunoSEQ multiplex PCR; TCRdb stores just in-frame clones and leaves some out. The sample comprises 200,000 to 250,000 clones, about 83% of which are singletons, and roughly 2% rests with the top ten. These data originate in a study of blood T cell repertoires in COVID-19. The CDR3 totals 15 residues. Germline V gene data show CDR1 as SGHTA and CDR2 as FQGTGA. Unmatched junction bases numbered 6, after V lost 5 bases and J lost 7 bases. The sample taken for sequencing was PBMCs or T cells enriched from blood (not recorded which). The sequence came from a woman aged 45-65 years who had recovered from COVID-19. The chain recombines TRBV7-3 with TRBJ2-2; 11 bases agree with TRBD2. The CDR3 spells CASSTSGRSVGELFF. Here the CDR3 DNA reads TGTGCCAGCAGCACTAGCGGGAGAAGCGTCGGGGAGCTGTTTTTT.